A single sample gave rise to the 4 T cell receptor beta chains below, sequenced in a study of metastatic and nonmetastatic thyroid tumors. Each patient came to thyroid surgery without any prior treatment (of any kind). TCRdb reprocessed the PCR reads using MiXCR. The sample has 15,000 or so clones, about 3.5% seen once. Sequenced: tumor tissue. These receptors all stem from a female donor with papillary thyroid cancer or a benign thyroid nodule (not recorded which). Some clones in this sample may be carry-over from other donors' samples.

The rearrangement links TRBV27 to TRBJ1-5; D not certain. CDR3 length: 15 residues. Trimming left V 3 bases short and J 3 bases short, with 12 bases between. In germline, CDR1 is MNHEY, CDR2 SMNVEV (reference sequence). CDR3 residues: CASSFQAHINQPQHF. CDR3 sequence (DNA): TGTGCCAGCAGTTTCCAGGCTCATATCAATCAGCCCCAGCATTTT.

The rearrangement links TRBV6-1 to TRBJ1-2, with a possible D match to TRBD1 (6 bases). Trimming left V 5 bases short and J 6 bases short, with 16 bases between. Germline CDR1 and CDR2: MNHNS and SASEGT. The CDR3 has 14 amino acids. DNA for the CDR3: TGTGCCAGCAGTTTAGGGGGGGGAACTAATGGCTACACCTTC. Translation gives CASSLGGGTNGYTF.

V is TRBV24-1 and J is TRBJ2-5; possibly TRBD1 for D (6 bases). In germline, CDR1 is KGHDR, CDR2 SFDVKD. CDR3 length: 15 residues. V was clipped by 3 bases and J by 2 bases, with 12 bases between them. CDR3: CATSDTAGVQETQYF. The CDR3 DNA reads TGTGCCACCAGTGATACAGCAGGGGTGCAAGAGACCCAGTACTTC.

V is TRBV2 and J is TRBJ2-1, with 9 bases that match TRBD1. The V gene end was trimmed by 7 bases and the J gene end by 2 bases; junction bases not matched to a gene: 3. The CDR3 runs to 14 residues. Germline assignment: CDR1 SNHLY and CDR2 FYNNEI. The DNA of the CDR3 is TGTGCCAGCATAAACAGGGGGCCCTACAATGAGCAGTTCTTC. This translates into CASINRGPYNEQFF.